This T cell receptor (beta chain) was found in a study of blood T cells in healthy people across ages. The CDR3 has 11 amino acids. The germline V gene encodes CDR1 SGHKS and CDR2 YYEKEE (reference sequence). Each individual donor underwent a draw of roughly 10 milliliters of peripheral blood. Next came a second PCR, run for about 7 to 12 cycles, which used a sample-barcoded 5' primer along with a J-beta primer mix. Each cDNA was tagged by a template-switch adaptor containing 12 random nucleotides. MiXCR was run by TCRdb on the 5' RACE reads, yielding one entry per CDR3 protein. This table holds roughly 2 million distinct CDR3 sequences, roughly 52% found once. This clonotype came up a few times.

The sequence was collected from a woman in her forties in good health. Material for sequencing was blood. The chain has TRBV5-5 and TRBJ2-7; no clear D. The DNA end is a closer match to TRBJ2-4, so the J assignment may be wrong. CDR3 DNA: TGTGCCAGCACTCTGTCGGACATTCAGTACTTC. Translating gives CASTLSDIQYF.